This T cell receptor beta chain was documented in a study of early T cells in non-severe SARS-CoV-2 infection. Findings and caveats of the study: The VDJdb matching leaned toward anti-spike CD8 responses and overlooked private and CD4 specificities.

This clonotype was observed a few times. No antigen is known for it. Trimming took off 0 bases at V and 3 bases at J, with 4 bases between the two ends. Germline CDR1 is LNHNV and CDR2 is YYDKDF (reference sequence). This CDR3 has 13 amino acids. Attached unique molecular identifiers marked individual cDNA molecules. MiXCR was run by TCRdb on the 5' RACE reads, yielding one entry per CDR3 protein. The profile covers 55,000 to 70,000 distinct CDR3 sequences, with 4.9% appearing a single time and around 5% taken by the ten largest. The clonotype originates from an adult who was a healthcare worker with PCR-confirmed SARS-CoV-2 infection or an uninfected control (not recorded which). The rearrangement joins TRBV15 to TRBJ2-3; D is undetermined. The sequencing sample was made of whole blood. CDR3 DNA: TGTGCCACCAGCAGAGACGGAACAGATACGCAGTATTTT. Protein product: CATSRDGTDTQYF.